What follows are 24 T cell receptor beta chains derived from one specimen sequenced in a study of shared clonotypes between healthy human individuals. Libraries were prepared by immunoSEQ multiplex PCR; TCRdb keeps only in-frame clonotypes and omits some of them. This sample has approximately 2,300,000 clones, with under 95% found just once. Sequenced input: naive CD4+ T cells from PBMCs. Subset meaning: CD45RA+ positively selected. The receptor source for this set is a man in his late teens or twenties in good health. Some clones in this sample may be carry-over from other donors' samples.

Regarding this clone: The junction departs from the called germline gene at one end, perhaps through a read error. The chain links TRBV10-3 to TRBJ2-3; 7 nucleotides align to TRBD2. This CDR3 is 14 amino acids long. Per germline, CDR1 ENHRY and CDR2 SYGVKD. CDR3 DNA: TGTGCCACCAGTACCGGGAGGACAACAGATACGCAGTATTTT. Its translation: CATSTGRTTDTQYF.

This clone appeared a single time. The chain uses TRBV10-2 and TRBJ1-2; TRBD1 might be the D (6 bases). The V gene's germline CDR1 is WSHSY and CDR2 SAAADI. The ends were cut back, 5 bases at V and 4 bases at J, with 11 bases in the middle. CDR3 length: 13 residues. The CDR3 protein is CASSWGGVYGYTF. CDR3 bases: TGCGCCAGCAGTTGGGGGGGCGTCTATGGCTACACCTTC.

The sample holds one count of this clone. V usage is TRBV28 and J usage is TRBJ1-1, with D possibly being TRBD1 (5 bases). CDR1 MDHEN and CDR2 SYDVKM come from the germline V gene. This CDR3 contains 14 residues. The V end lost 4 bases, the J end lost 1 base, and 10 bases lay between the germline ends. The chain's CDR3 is CASSSGLPNTEAFF. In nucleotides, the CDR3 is TGTGCCAGCAGTTCGGGACTACCGAACACTGAAGCTTTCTTT.

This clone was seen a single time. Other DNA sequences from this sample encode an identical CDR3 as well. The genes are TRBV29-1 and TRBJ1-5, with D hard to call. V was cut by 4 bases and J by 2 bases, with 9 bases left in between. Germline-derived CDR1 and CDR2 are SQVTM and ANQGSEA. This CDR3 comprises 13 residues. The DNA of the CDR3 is TGCAGCGTTGCAGGAGGTGGCAATCAGCCCCAGCATTTT. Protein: CSVAGGGNQPQHF.

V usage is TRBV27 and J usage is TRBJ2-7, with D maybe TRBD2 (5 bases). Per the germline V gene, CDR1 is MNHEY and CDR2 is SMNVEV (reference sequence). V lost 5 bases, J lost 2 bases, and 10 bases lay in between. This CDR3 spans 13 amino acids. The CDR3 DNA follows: TGTGCCAGCAGTCGAAAGCGGACCTACGAGCAGTACTTC. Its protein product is CASSRKRTYEQYF.

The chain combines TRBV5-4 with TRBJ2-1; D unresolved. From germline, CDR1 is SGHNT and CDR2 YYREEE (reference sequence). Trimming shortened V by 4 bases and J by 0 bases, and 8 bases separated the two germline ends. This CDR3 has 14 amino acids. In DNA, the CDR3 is TGTGCCAGCAGCCCGGCTGTCTCCTACAATGAGCAGTTCTTC. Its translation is CASSPAVSYNEQFF.

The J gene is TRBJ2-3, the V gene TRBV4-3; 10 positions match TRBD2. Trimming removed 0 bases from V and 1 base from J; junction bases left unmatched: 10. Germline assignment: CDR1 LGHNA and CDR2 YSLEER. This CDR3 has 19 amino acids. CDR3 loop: CASSQDGRNLAGGTDTQYF. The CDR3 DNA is TGCGCCAGCAGCCAAGACGGGAGAAATCTAGCGGGAGGCACAGATACGCAGTATTTT.

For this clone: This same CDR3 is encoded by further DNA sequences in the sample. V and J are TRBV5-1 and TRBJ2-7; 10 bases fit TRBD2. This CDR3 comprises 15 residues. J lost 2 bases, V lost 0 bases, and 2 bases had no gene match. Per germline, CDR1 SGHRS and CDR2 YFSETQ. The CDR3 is CASSLVLAGAYEQYF. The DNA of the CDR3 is TGCGCCAGCAGCTTGGTCCTAGCGGGAGCCTACGAGCAGTACTTC.

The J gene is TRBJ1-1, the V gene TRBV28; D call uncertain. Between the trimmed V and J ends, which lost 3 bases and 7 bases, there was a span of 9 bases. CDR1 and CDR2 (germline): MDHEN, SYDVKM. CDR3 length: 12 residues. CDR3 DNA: TGTGCCAGCAGTTTTCAAGGGATTGAAGCTTTCTTT. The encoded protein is CASSFQGIEAFF.

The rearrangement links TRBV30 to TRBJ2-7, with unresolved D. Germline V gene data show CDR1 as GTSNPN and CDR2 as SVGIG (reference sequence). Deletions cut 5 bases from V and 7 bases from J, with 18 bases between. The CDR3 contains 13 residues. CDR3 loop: CAWDKWASREQYF. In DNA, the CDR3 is TGTGCCTGGGACAAGTGGGCTAGTCGGGAGCAGTACTTC.

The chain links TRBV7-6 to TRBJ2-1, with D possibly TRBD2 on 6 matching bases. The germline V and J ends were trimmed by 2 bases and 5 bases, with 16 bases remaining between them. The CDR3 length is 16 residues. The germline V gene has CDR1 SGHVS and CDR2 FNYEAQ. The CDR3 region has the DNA TGTGCCAGCAGCTTAAGGGAGGCGGCAGCCCACAATGAGCAGTTCTTC. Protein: CASSLREAAAHNEQFF.

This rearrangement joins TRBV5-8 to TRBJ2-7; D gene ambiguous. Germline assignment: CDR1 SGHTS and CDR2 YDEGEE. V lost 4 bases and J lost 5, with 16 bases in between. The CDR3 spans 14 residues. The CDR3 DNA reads TGTGCCAGCAGCCGGACGGGTACTTTTAACGAGCAGTACTTC. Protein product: CASSRTGTFNEQYF.

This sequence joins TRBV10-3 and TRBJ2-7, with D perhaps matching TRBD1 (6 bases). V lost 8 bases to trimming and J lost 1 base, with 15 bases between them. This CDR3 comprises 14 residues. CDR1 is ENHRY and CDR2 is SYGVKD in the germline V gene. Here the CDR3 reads CAILSGHPSYEQYF. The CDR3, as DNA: TGTGCCATCCTGTCGGGACACCCTTCCTACGAGCAGTACTTC.

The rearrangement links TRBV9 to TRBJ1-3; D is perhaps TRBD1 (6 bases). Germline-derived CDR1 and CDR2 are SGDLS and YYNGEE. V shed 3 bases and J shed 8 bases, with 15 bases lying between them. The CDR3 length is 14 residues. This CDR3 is CASSARGAGDTIYF. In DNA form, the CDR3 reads TGTGCCAGCAGCGCGAGGGGGGCTGGGGACACCATATATTTT.

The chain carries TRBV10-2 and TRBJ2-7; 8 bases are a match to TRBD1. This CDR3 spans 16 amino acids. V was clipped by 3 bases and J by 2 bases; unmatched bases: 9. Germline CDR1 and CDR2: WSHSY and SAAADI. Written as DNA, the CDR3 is TGCGCCAGCAGTGACCCTGCAGGGGGCTCTCCCTACGAGCAGTACTTC. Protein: CASSDPAGGSPYEQYF.

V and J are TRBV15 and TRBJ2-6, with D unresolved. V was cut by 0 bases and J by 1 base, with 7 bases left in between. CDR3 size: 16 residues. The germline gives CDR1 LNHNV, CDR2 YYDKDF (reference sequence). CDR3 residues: CATSRDRYSGANVLTF. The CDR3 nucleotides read TGTGCCACCAGCAGAGACAGGTATTCTGGGGCCAACGTCCTGACTTTC. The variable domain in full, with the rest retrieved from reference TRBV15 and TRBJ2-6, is DAMVIQNPRYQVTQFGKPVTLSCSQTLNHNVMYWYQQKSSQAPKLLFHYYDKDFNNEADTPDNFQSRRPNTSFCFLDIRSPGLGDTAMYLCATSRDRYSGANVLTFGAGSRLTVL.

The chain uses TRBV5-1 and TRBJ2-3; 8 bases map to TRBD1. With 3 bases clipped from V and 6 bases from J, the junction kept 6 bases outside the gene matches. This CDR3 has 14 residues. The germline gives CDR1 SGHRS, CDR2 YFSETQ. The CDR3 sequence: CASSSPTGADTQYF. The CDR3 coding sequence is TGCGCCAGCAGCTCCCCGACAGGGGCCGATACGCAGTATTTT.

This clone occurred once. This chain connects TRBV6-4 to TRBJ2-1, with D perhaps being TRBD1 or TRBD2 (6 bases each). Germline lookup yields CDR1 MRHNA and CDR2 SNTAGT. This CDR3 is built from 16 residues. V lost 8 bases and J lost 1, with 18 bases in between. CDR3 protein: CASSRLQGTSYNEQFF. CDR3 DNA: TGTGCCAGCTCGAGGTTGCAGGGGACTTCCTACAATGAGCAGTTCTTC.

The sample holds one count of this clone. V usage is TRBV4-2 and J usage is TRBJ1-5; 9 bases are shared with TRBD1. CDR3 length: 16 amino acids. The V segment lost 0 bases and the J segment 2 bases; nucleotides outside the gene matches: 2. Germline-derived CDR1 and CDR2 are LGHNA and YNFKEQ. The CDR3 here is CASSQDRDRGNQPQHF. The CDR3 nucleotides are TGTGCCAGCAGCCAAGACCGGGACAGGGGCAATCAGCCCCAGCATTTT.

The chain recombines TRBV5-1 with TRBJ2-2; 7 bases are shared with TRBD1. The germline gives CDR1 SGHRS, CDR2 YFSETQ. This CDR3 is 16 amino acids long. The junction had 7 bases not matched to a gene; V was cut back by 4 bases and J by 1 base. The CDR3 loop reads CASSRETGLNTGELFF. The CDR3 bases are TGCGCCAGCAGCAGGGAGACAGGGCTGAACACCGGGGAGCTGTTTTTT.

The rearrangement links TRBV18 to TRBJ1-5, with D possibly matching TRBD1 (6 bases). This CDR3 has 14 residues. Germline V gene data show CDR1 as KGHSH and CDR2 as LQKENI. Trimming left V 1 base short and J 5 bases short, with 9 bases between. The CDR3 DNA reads TGTGCCAGCTCACCACGGCCAGGGGATCAGCCCCAGCATTTT. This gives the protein CASSPRPGDQPQHF.

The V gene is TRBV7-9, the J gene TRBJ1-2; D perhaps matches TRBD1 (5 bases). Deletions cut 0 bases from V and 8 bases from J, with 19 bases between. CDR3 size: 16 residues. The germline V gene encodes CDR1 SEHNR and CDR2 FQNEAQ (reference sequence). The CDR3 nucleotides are TGTGCCAGCAGCTTAGCCGGGGGGTCCGGGGCAGGAGGCTACACCTTC. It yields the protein CASSLAGGSGAGGYTF.

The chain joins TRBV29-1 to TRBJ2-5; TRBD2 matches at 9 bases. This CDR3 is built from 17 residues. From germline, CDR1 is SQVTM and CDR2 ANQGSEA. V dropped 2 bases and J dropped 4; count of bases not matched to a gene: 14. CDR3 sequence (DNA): TGCAGCGTTGAAAGACGGAGCGGGAGGATTTATGGAGAGACCCAGTACTTC. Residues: CSVERRSGRIYGETQYF.

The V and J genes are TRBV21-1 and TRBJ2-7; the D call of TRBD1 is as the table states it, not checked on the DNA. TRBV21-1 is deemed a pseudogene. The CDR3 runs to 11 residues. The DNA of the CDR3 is TGTGCCAGGGGCCGAGCCTACGAGCAGTACTTC. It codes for CARGRAYEQYF.